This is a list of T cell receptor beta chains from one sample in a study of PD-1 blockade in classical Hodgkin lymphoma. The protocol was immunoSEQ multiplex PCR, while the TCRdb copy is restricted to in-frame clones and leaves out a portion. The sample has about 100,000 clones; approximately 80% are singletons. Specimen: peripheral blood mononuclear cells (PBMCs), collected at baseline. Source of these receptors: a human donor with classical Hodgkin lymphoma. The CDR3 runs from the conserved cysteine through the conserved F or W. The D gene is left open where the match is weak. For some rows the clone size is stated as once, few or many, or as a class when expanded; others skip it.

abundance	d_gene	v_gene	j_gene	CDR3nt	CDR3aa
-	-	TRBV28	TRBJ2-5	TGTGCCAGCAGTGTAGAGGAAACCCAGTACTTC	CASSVEETQYF
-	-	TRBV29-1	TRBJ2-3	TGCAGCGTCGGGATGACAGATACGCAGTATTTT	CSVGMTDTQYF
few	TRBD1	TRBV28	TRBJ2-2	TGTGCCAGCAGTATCCAGGGGGCTGGGACCGGGGAGCTGTTTTTT	CASSIQGAGTGELFF
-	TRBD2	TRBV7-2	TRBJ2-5	TGTGCCAGCAGCTTAGGGACTAGCGGGTTCCGGGGAAACCAAGAGACCCAGTACTTC	CASSLGTSGFRGNQETQYF
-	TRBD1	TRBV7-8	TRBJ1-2	TGTGCCAGCAGCTTAGACTGGGACAGACAATATGGCTACACCTTC	CASSLDWDRQYGYTF
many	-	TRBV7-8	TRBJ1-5	TGTGCCAGCAGCGCAGGAGTGGGGGTGGGGGAAGGGCAGCCCCAGCATTTT	CASSAGVGVGEGQPQHF
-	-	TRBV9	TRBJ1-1	TGTGCCAGCAGCGCAGGACCTACGAACACTGAAGCTTTCTTT	CASSAGPTNTEAFF
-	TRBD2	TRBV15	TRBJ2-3	TGTGCCACCAGCAGTCCCCCGGGACTAGCGGGAGGGGGCGAGGATACGCAGTATTTT	CATSSPPGLAGGGEDTQYF
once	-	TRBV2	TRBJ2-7	TGTGCCAGCAGTGGACCCGGTTACGAGCAGTACTTC	CASSGPGYEQYF
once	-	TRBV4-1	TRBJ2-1	TGCGCCAGCAGCCAAGAGAGGGGGGGCGGGAGAGGAAGGAATGAGCAGTTCTTC	CASSQERGGGRGRNEQFF
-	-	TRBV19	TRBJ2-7	TGTGCCAGTGGCCCAGCGGGCCAAGGGGGGGAGCAGTACTTC	CASGPAGQGGEQYF
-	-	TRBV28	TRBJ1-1	TGTGCCAGCAGTTTATTGGCAGGGGTGAACACTGAAGCTTTCTTT	CASSLLAGVNTEAFF
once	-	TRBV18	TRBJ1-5	TGTGCCAGCTCATTCGCAGGGGAAGATCAGCCCCAGCATTTT	CASSFAGEDQPQHF
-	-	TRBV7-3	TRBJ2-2	TGTGCCAGCAGCTTAGGGTCAGGCTACACCGGGGAGCTGTTTTTT	CASSLGSGYTGELFF
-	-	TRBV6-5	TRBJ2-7	TGTGCCAGCAGTTTGGCGGTCGGGGAGCAGTACTTC	CASSLAVGEQYF
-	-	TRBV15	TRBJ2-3	TGTGCCACCAGCAGAGAACCCTACAGTCCCCTTCAGTATTTT	CATSREPYSPLQYF
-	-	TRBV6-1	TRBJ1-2	TGTGCCAGCAGAAGCTTACCGGGACTCTTAACCTACACCTTC	CASRSLPGLLTYTF
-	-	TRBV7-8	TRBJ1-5	TGTGCCAGCAGCTTAGGGCAGCTCGGAACCCAGCATTTT	CASSLGQLGTQHF
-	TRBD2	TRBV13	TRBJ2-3	TGTGCCAGCAGCTTACTTTTAGCGGGAGGGCCAGATACGCAGTATTTT	CASSLLLAGGPDTQYF
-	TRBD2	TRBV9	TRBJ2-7	TGTGCCAGCAGCGTAGAAGCGGGATCGTCCTACGAGCAGTACTTC	CASSVEAGSSYEQYF
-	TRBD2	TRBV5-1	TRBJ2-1	TGCGCCAGCAGCTTGGCTCCGGGAGGGGTTGGTGAGCAGTTCTTC	CASSLAPGGVGEQFF
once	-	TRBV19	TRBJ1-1	TGTGCCAGTAGTACCCGGGAGGGGACTGAAGCTTTCTTT	CASSTREGTEAFF
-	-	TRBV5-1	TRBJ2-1	TGCGCCAGCAGCTTGGCCATAGGCAATGAGCAGTTCTTC	CASSLAIGNEQFF
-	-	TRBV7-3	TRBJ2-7	TGTGCCAGCAGCCAGACAGGCTCCTACGAGCAGTACTTC	CASSQTGSYEQYF
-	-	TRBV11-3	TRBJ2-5	TGTGCCAGCAGCTTACAGGGATGGGAGACCCAGTACTTC	CASSLQGWETQYF
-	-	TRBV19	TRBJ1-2	TGTGCCAGTAGTATCCCGGAAAGCTATGGCTACACCTTC	CASSIPESYGYTF
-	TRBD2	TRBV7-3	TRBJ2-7	TGTGCCAGCAGCTCCCGACTAGCCGCGGACGAGCAGTACTTC	CASSSRLAADEQYF
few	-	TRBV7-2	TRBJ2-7	TGTGCCAGCAGCCTGCGGGCCGTCTACGAGCAGTACTTC	CASSLRAVYEQYF
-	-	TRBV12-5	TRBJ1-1	TGTGCTAGTGGTTTGTTGGGGGGCACTGAAGCTTTCTTT	CASGLLGGTEAFF
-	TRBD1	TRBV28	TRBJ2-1	TGTGCCAGCAGTTTAACCGGGACAGGGAGGAATGAGCAGTTCTTC	CASSLTGTGRNEQFF
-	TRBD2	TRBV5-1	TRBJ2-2	TGCGCCAGCAGCTTGGAGCCCCCCGGGACTAGCGGATACACCGGGGAGCTGTTTTTT	CASSLEPPGTSGYTGELFF
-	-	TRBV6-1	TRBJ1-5	TGTGCCAGCAGTGAAAGCGGGGGTGGCAATCAGCCCCAGCATTTT	CASSESGGGNQPQHF
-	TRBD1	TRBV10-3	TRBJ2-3	TGTGCCATCAGTGAGGCGGGACAGGGGACGCAGTATTTT	CAISEAGQGTQYF
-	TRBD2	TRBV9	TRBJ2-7	TGTGCCAGCAGCGTAGATATAGCGGGAGGGGAGCAGTACTTC	CASSVDIAGGEQYF
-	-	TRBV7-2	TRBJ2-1	TGTGCCAGCAGCCCCCCCCGTGGCGTCTCCTACAATGAGCAGTTCTTC	CASSPPRGVSYNEQFF
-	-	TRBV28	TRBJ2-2	TGTGCCAGCAAATTCGGGGGCACCACCGGGGAGCTGTTTTTT	CASKFGGTTGELFF
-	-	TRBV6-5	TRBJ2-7	TGTGCCAGCGGCCGCATCTCCTACGAGCAGTACTTC	CASGRISYEQYF
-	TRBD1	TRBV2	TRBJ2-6	TGTGCCAGCAGTAGGGACAGCGCCTACTCTGGGGCCAACGTCCTGACTTTC	CASSRDSAYSGANVLTF
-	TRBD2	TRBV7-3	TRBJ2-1	TGTGCCAGCAGCTTCGCTAGCGGAGACAATGAGCAGTTCTTC	CASSFASGDNEQFF
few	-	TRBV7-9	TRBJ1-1	TGTGCCAGCCATATGGGGGCTGAAGCTTTCTTT	CASHMGAEAFF
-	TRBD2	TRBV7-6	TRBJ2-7	TGTGCCAGCAGCTTAGCCCGGCCTAGCGGAGCCTACGAGCAGTACTTC	CASSLARPSGAYEQYF
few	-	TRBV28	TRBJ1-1	TGTGCCAGCAGTCGGTCACTGAACACTGAAGCTTTCTTT	CASSRSLNTEAFF
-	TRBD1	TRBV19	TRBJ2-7	TGTGCCAGTAGTACAATACAGGGGTACGAGCAGTACTTC	CASSTIQGYEQYF
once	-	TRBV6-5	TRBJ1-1	TGTGCCAGCAGTTACTGGGGGGGGATGAACACTGAAGCTTTCTTT	CASSYWGGMNTEAFF
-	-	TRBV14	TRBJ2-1	TGTGCCAGCAGCCAAGATTTCGCGGGACCGTACAATGAGCAGTTCTTC	CASSQDFAGPYNEQFF
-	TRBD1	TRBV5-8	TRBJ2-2	TGTGCCAGCAGCTTGGTCCCAGGGGGACCCACCGGGGAGCTGTTTTTT	CASSLVPGGPTGELFF
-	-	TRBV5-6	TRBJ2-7	TGTGCCAGCAGCCGTAACGCCGCCCTCGAGCAGTACTTC	CASSRNAALEQYF
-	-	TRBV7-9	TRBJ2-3	TGTGCCAGCAGCTTAGTTGGGAGCACAGATACGCAGTATTTT	CASSLVGSTDTQYF